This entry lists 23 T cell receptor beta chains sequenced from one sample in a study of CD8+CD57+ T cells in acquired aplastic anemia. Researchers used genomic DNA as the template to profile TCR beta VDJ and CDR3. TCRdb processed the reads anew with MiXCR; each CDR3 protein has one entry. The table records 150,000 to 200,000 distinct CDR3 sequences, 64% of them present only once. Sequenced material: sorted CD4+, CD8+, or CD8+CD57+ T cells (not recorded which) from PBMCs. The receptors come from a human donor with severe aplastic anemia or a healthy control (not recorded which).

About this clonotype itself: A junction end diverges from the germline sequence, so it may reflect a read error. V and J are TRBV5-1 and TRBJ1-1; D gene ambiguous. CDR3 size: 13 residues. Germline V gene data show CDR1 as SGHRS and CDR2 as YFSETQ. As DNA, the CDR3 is TGTGCCAGCAGCTCTGGACTGATGACTGAAGCTTTCTTT. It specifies CASSSGLMTEAFF. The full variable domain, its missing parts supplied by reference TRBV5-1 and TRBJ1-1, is KAGVTQTPRYLIKTRGQQVTLSCSPISGHRSVSWYQQTPGQGLQFLFEYFSETQRNKGNFPGRFSGRQFSNSRSEMNVSTLELGDSALYLCASSSGLMTEAFFGQGTRLTVV.

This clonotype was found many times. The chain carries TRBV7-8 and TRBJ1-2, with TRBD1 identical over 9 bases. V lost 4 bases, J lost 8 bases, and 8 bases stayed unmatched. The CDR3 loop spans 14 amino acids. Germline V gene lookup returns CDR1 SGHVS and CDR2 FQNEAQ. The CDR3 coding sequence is TGTGCCAGCAGCTACGGGACAGGGACGGTGGGCTACACCTTC. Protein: CASSYGTGTVGYTF.

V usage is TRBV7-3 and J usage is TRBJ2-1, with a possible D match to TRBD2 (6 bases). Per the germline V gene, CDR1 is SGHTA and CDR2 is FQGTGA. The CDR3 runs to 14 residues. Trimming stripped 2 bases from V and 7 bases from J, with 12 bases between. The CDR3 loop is CASSLGGAPNEQFF. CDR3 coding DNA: TGTGCCAGCAGCTTAGGCGGGGCCCCAAATGAGCAGTTCTTC. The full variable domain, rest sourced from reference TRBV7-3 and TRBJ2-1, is GAGVSQTPSNKVTEKGKYVELRCDPISGHTALYWYRQSLGQGPEFLIYFQGTGAADDSGLPNDRFFAVRPEGSVSTLKIQRTERGDSAVYLCASSLGGAPNEQFFGPGTRLTVL.

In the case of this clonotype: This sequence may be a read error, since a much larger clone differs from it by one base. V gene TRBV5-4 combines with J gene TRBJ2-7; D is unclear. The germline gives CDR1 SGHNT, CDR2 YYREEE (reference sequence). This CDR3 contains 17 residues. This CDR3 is CASSLLLPSSDSYERYF. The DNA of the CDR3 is TGTGCCAGCAGCTTGCTTCTGCCTTCCTCGGATTCCTACGAGCGGTACTTC.

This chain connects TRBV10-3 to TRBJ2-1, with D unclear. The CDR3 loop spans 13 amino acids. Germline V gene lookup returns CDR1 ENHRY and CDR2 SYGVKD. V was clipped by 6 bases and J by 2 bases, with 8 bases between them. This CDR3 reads CAIRTDPYNEQFF. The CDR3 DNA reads TGTGCCATCAGGACCGATCCCTACAATGAGCAGTTCTTC.

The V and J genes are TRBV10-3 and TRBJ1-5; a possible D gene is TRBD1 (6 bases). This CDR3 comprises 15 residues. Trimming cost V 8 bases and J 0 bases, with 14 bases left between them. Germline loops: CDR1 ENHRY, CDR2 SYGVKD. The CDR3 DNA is TGTGCCATCTCAAGGGACAAGTATAGCAATCAGCCCCAGCATTTT. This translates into CAISRDKYSNQPQHF.

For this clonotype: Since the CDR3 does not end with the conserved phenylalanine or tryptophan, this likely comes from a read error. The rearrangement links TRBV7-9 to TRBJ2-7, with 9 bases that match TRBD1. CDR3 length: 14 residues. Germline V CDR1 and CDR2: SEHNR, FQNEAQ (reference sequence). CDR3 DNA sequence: TGCGCCAGCAGCTTATCGGGACAGGGCTACGAGCAGTACCTC. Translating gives CASSLSGQGYEQYL.

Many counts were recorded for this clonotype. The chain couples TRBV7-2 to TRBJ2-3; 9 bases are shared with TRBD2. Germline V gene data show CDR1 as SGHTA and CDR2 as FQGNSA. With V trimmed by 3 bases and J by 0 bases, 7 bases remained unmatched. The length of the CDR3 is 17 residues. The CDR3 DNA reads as TGTGCCAGCAGCTTGCTGGGACTAGCACCCAGCACAGATACGCAGTATTTT. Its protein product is CASSLLGLAPSTDTQYF.

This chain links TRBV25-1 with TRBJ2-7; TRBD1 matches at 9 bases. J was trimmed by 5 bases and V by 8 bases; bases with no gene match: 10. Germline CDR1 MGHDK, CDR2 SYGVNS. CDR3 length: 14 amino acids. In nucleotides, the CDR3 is TGTGCCAGCTTGGGTCCCGGGACAGGGAACGAGCAGTACTTC. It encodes CASLGPGTGNEQYF.

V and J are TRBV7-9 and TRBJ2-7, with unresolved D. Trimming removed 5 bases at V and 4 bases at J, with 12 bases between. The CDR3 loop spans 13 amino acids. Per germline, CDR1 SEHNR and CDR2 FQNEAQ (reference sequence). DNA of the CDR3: TGTGCCAGCAGCCTCACGGACGGGTACGAGCAGTACTTC. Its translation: CASSLTDGYEQYF.

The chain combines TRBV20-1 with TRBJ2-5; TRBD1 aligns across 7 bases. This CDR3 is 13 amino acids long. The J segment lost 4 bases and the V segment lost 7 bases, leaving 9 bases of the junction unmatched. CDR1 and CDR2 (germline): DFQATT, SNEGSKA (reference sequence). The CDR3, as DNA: TGCAGTGTTAGGGGGCATTCAGGAGAGACCCAGTACTTC. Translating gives CSVRGHSGETQYF.

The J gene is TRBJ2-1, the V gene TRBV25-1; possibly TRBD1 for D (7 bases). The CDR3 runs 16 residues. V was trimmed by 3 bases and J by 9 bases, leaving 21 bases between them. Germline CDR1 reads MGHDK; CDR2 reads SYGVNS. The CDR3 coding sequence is TGTGCCAGCAGTGAGTCTTACAGGGGCGCGGGAAGTGAGCAGTTCTTC. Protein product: CASSESYRGAGSEQFF.

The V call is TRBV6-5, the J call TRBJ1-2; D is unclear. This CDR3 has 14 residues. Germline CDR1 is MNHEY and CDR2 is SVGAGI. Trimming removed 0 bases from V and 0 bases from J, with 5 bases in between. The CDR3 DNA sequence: TGTGCCAGCAGTTACTCTCCAGCTAACTATGGCTACACCTTC. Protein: CASSYSPANYGYTF.

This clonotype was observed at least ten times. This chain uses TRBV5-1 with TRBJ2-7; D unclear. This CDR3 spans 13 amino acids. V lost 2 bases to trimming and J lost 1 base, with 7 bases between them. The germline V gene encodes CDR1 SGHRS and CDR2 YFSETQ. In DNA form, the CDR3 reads TGCGCCAGCAGCTTAACTCCATCCTACGAGCAGTACTTC. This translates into CASSLTPSYEQYF.

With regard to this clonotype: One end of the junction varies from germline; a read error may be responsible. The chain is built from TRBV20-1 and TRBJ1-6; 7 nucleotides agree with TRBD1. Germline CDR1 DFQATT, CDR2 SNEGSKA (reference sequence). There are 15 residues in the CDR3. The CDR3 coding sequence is TGCAGTGCTAGTCAGGGGGGAGGGTATAGTTCACCCCTCCACTTT. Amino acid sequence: CSASQGGGYSSPLHF.

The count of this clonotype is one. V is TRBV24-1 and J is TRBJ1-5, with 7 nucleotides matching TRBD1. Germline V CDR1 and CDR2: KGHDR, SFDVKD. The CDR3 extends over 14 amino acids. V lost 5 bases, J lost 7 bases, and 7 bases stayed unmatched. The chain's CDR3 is CATSVQGVDQPQHF. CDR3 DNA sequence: TGTGCCACCAGTGTTCAGGGGGTAGACCAGCCCCAGCATTTT.

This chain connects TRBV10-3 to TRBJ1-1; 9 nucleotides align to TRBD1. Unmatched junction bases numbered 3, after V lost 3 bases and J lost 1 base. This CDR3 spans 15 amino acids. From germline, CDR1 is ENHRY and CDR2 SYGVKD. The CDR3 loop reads CAISETGQGNTEAFF. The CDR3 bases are TGTGCCATCAGTGAAACGGGACAGGGGAACACTGAAGCTTTCTTT.

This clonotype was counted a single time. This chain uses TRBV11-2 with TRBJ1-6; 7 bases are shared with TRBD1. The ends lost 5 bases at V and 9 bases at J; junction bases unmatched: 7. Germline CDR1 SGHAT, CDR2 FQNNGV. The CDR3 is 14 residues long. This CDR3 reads CASSPTGESSPLHF. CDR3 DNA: TGTGCCAGCAGCCCCACAGGGGAGAGTTCACCCCTCCACTTT.

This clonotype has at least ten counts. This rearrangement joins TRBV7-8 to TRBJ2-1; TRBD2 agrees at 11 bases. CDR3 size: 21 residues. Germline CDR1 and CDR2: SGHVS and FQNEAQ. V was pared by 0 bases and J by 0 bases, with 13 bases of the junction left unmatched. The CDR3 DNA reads TGTGCCAGCAGCTTAGCGATTACTTTAGCGGGGGGGACTAACTCCTACAATGAGCAGTTCTTC. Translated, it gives CASSLAITLAGGTNSYNEQFF.

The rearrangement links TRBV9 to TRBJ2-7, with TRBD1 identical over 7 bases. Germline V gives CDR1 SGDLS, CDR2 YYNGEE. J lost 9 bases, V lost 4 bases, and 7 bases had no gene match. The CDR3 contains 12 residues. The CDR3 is CASSQLRGRQYF. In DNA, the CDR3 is TGTGCCAGCAGCCAATTAAGGGGGCGGCAGTACTTC.

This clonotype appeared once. The CDR3 DNA follows: TGTGCCAGCAGTGAGGACATGTCGGGGTTTGGCTATGGCTACACCTTC. Amino acid sequence: CASSEDMSGFGYGYTF. The rearrangement joins TRBV6-1 to TRBJ1-2, with D maybe TRBD1 (5 bases). From germline, CDR1 is MNHNS and CDR2 SASEGT. CDR3 length: 16 residues. The V gene lost 3 bases and the J gene lost 4 bases, with 18 bases spanning the gap.

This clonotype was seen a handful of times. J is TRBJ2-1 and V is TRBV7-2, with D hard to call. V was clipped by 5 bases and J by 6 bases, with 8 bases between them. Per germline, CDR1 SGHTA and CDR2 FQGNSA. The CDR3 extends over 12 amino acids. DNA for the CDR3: TGTGCCAGCAGCCGTCCGGGCAATGAGCAGTTCTTC. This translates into CASSRPGNEQFF.

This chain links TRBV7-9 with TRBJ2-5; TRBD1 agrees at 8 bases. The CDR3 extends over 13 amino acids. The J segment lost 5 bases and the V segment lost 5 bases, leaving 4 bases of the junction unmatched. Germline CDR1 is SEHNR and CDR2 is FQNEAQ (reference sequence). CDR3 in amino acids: CASSGTGRETQYF. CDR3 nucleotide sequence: TGTGCCAGCAGCGGGACAGGCCGGGAGACCCAGTACTTC.